This T cell receptor beta chain comes out of a study of blood T cell repertoires in COVID-19. V lost 3 bases, J lost 4 bases, and 6 bases lay in between. CDR3 length: 12 residues. Per germline, CDR1 MDHEN and CDR2 SYDVKM. TCRdb's table, derived via immunoSEQ multiplex PCR, lists solely in-frame clones and lacks some. The repertoire includes fewer than 120,000 clones, approximately 65% of them detected once, and 6.5% to 8.5% sits in the top ten. V usage is TRBV28 and J usage is TRBJ1-2; possible D gene TRBD1, 6 bases. The TCR originated in a woman between 55 and 75 years old with acute or convalescent COVID-19. The source material was peripheral blood. CDR3 nucleotides: TGTGCCAGCAGTTTCAGGGGCTATGGCTACACCTTC. Translating gives CASSFRGYGYTF.